The clone carrying this T cell receptor (beta chain) appeared a few times. Trimming removed 7 bases at V and 2 bases at J, with 14 bases between. The CDR3 length is 14 residues. The germline V gene has CDR1 SQVTM and CDR2 ANQGSEA. This sample is part of a study of T-cell reconstitution after alpha-beta-depleted transplantation in children. Library preparation (for TCRbeta) was performed with unique molecular identifiers. MiXCR was run by TCRdb on the PCR reads, yielding one entry per CDR3 protein. There are about 360,000 distinct CDR3 sequences in the sample; 13% occur only once, and over 3.5% lies in the top ten.

This sequence originates from a human donor who donated a stem cell graft to a child with Fanconi anemia. This chain connects TRBV29-1 to TRBJ2-2, with D perhaps TRBD2 (6 bases). The sequenced sample was PBMCs, obtained from the stem cell graft. CDR3 sequence reads: CSGRREANTGELFF. As DNA, the CDR3 is TGCAGCGGTAGAAGGGAGGCAAACACCGGGGAGCTGTTTTTT.